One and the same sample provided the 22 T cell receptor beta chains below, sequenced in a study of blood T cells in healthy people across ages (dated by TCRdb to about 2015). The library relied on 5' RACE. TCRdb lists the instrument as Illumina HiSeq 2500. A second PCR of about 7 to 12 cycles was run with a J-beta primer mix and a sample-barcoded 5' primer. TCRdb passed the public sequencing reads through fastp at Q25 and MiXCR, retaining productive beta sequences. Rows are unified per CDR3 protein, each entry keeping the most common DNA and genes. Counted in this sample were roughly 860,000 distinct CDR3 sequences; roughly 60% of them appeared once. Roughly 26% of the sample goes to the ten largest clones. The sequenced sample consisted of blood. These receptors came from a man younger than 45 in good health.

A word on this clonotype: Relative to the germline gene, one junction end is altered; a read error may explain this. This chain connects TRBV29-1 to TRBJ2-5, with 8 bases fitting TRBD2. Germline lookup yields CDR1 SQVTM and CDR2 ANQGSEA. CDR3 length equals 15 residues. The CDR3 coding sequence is TGTAGCGGGGCGGGGCAGGGTCTTTTAGAAGAGACCCAGTACTTC. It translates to CSGAGQGLLEETQYF.

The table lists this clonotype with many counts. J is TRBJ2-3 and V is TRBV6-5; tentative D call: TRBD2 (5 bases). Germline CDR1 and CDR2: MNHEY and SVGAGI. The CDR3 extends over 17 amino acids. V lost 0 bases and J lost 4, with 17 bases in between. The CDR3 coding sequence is TGTGCCAGCAGTTACTCGAAGTTACGGAGCGGTTCAGATACGCAGTATTTT. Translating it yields CASSYSKLRSGSDTQYF.

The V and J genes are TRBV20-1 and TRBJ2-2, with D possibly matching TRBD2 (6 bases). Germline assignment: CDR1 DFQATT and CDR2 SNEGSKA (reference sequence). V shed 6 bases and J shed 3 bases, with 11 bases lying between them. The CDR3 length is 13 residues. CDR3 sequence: CSAKEGHTGELFF. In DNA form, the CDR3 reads TGCAGTGCAAAGGAGGGTCACACCGGGGAGCTGTTTTTT.

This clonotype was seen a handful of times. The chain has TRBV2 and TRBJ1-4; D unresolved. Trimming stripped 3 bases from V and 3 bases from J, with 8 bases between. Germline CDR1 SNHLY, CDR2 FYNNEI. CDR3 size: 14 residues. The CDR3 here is CASSDPAPNEKLFF. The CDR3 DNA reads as TGTGCCAGCAGTGATCCGGCCCCTAATGAAAAACTGTTTTTT.

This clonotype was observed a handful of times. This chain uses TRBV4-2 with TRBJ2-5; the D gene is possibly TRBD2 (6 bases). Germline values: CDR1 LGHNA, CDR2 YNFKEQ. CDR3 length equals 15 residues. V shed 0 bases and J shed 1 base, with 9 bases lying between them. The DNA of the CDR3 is TGTGCCAGCAGCCAAGATCCGGGACTCCAAGAGACCCAGTACTTC. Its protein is CASSQDPGLQETQYF.

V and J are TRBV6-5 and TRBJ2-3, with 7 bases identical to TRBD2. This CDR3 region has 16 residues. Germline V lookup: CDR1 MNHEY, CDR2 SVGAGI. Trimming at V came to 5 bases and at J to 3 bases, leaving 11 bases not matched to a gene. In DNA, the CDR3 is TGTGCCAGCAGTCCACGAGGGAGGGTAGAAACAGATACGCAGTATTTT. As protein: CASSPRGRVETDTQYF.

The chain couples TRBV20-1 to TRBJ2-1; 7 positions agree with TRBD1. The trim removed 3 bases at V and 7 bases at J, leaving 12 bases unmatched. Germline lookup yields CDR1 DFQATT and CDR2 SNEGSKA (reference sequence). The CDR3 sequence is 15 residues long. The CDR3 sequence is CSASGDSRVINEQFF. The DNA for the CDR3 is TGCAGTGCTAGCGGGGACAGCCGGGTAATTAATGAGCAGTTCTTC.

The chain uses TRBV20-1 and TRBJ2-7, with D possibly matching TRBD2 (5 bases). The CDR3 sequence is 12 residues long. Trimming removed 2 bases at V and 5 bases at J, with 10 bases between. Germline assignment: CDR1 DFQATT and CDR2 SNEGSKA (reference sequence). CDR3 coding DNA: TGCAGTGCTAGACCGCGGGTCGACGAGCAGTACTTC. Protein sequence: CSARPRVDEQYF.

The CDR3 bases are TGTGCCAGCATCTGGATGCCCTCCTACAATGAGCAGTTCTTC. This sequence encodes CASIWMPSYNEQFF. V and J are TRBV12-1 and TRBJ2-1. TRBV12-1 is an annotated pseudogene. This CDR3 comprises 14 residues.

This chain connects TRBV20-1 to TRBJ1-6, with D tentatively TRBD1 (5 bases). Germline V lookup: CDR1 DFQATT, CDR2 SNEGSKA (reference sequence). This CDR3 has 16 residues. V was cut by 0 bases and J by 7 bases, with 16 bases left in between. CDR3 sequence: CSARDHKGGGNSPLHF. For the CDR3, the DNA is TGCAGTGCTAGAGATCATAAGGGCGGGGGAAATTCACCCCTCCACTTT.

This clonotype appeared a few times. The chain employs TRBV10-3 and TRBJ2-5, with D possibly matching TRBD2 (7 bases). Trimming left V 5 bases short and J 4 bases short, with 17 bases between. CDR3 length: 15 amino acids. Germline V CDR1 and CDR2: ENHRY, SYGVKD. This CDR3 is CAISPAEGGRETQYF. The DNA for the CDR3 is TGTGCCATCAGTCCCGCAGAGGGGGGGAGAGAGACCCAGTACTTC.

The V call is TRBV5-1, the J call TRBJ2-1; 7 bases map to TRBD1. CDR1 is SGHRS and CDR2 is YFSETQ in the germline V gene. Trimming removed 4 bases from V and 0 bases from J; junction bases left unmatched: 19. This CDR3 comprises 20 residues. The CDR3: CASSAIPGTADGSSYNEQFF. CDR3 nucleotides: TGCGCCAGCAGCGCGATCCCCGGGACAGCGGATGGGAGCTCCTACAATGAGCAGTTCTTC.

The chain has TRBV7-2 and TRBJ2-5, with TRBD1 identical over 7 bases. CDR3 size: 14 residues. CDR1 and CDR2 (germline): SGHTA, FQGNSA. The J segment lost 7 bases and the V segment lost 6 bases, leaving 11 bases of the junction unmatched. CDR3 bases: TGTGCCAGCAGGAATGCTGGGACAGACGGGACCCAGTACTTC. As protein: CASRNAGTDGTQYF.

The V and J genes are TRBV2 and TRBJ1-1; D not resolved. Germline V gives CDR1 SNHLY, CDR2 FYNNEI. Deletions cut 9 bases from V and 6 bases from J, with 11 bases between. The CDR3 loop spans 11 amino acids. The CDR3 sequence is CASTNVPEAFF. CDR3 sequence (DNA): TGTGCCAGTACGAATGTGCCTGAAGCTTTCTTT. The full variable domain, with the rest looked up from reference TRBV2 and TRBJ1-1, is EPEVTQTPSHQVTQMGQEVILRCVPISNHLYFYWYRQILGQKVEFLVSFYNNEISEKSEIFDDQFSVERPDGSNFTLKIRSTKLEDSAMYFCASTNVPEAFFGQGTRLTVV.

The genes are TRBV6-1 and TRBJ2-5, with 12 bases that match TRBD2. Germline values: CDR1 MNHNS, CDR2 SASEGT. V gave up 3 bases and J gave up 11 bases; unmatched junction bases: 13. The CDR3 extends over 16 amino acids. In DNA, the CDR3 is TGTGCCAGCAGTGAGCCCCGACTAGCGGGGGTAGGAGAGCAGTACTTC. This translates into CASSEPRLAGVGEQYF.

The CDR3 loop is CASSRGTGLLADTQYF. CDR3 coding DNA: TGCGCCAGCAGCCGTGGGACCGGACTGTTGGCAGATACGCAGTATTTT. The chain uses TRBV4-3 and TRBJ2-3; D may be TRBD1 or TRBD2 (5 bases each). CDR3 length: 16 amino acids. The V gene lost 4 bases and the J gene lost 4 bases, with 18 bases spanning the gap. Germline CDR1 and CDR2: LGHNA and YSLEER.

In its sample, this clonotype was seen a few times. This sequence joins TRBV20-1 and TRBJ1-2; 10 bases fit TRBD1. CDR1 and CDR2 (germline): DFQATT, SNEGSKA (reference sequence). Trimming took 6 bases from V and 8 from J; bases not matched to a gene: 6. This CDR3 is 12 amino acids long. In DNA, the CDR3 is TGCAGTGCGATGACAGGGGGCAGGGGCTACACCTTC. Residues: CSAMTGGRGYTF.

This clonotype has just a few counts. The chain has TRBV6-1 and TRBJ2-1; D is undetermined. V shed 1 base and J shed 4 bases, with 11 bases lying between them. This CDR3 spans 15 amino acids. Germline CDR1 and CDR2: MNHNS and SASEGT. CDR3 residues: CASSEGTRAYNEQFF. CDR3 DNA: TGTGCCAGCAGTGAAGGAACTCGGGCTTACAATGAGCAGTTCTTC.

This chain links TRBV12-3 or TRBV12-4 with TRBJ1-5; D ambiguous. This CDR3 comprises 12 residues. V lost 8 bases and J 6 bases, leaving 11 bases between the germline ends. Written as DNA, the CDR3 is TGTGCCAGCTGTCCGGGAGGTCAGCCCCAGCATTTT. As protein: CASCPGGQPQHF.

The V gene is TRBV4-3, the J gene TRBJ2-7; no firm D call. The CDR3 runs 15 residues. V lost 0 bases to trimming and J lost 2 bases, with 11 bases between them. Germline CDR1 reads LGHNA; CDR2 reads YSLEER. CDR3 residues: CASSQDRLFAYEQYF. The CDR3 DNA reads TGCGCCAGCAGCCAAGATAGGCTCTTCGCCTACGAGCAGTACTTC.

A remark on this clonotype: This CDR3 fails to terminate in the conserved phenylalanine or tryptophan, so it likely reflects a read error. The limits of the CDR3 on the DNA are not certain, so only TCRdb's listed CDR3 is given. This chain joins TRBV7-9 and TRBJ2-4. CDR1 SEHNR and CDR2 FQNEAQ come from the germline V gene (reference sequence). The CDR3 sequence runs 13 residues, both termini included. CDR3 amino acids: CASSPQMDASWYL.

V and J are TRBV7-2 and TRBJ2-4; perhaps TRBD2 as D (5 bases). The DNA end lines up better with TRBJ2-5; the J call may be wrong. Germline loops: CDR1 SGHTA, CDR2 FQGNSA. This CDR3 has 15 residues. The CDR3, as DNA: TGTGCCAGCAGCTTCAACCCGGGAAACGCAGAGACCCAGTACTTC. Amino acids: CASSFNPGNAETQYF.